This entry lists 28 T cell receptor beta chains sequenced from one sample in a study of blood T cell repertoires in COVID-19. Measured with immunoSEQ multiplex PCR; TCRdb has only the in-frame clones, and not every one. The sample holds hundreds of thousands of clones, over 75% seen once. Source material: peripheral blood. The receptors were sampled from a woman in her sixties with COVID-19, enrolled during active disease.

CDR3 loop: CASSLGGSEQYF. CDR3 coding DNA: TGTGCCAGCAGCCTTGGGGGGTCCGAGCAGTACTTC. J is TRBJ2-7 and V is TRBV7-8, with D perhaps TRBD2 (6 bases). Trimming took off 5 bases at V and 6 bases at J, with 11 bases between the two ends. The CDR3 is 12 residues long. The germline V gene encodes CDR1 SGHVS and CDR2 FQNEAQ. The full variable domain, with the rest looked up from reference TRBV7-8 and TRBJ2-7, is GAGVSQSPRYKVAKRGQDVALRCDPISGHVSLFWYQQALGQGPEFLTYFQNEAQLDKSGLPSDRFFAERPEGSVSTLKIQRTQQEDSAVYLCASSLGGSEQYFGPGTRLTVT.

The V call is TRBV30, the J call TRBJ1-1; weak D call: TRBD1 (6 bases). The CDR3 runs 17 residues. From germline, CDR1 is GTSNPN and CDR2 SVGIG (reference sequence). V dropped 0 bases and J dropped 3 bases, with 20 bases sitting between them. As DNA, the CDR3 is TGTGCCTGGAGTGTACCCCCGACAGGCGTGTGGTACACTGAAGCTTTCTTT. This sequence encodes CAWSVPPTGVWYTEAFF.

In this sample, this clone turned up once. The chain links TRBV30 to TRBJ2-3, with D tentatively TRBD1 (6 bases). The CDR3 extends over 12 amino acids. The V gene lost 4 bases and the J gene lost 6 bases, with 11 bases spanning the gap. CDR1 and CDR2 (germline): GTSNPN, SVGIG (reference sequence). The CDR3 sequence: CAWTGVGDTQYF. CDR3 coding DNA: TGTGCCTGGACAGGGGTTGGGGATACGCAGTATTTT.

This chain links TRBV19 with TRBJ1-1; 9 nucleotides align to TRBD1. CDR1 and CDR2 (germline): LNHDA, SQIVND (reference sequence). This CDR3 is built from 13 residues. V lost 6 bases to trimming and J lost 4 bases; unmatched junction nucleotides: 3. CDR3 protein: CASSVQGATEAFF. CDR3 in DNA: TGTGCCAGTAGCGTACAGGGGGCCACTGAAGCTTTCTTT.

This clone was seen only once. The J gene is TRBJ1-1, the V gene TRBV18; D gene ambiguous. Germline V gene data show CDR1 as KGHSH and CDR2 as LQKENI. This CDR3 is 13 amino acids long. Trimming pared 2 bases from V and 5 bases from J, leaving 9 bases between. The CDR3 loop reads CASSPVGRTEAFF. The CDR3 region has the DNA TGTGCCAGCTCACCAGTCGGTCGGACTGAAGCTTTCTTT.

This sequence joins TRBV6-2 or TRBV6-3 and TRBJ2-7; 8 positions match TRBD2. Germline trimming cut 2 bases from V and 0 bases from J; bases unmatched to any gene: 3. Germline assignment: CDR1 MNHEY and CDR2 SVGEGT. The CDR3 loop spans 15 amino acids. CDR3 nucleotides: TGTGCCAGCAGTTACCCACGGGGGGGCTCCTACGAGCAGTACTTC. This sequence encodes CASSYPRGGSYEQYF.

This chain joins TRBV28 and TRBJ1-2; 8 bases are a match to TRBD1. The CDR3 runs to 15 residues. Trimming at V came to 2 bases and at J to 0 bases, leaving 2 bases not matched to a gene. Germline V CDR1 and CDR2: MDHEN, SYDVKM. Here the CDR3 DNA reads TGTGCCAGCAGTTTACAGGGGGCTGCTAACTATGGCTACACCTTC. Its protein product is CASSLQGAANYGYTF.

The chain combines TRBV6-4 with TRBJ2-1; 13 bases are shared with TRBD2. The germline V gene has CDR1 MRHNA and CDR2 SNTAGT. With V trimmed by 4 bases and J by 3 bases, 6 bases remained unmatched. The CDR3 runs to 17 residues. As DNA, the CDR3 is TGTGCCAGCAGTGTCACTAGCGGGGGGGGATTCTACAATGAGCAGTTCTTC. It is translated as CASSVTSGGGFYNEQFF.

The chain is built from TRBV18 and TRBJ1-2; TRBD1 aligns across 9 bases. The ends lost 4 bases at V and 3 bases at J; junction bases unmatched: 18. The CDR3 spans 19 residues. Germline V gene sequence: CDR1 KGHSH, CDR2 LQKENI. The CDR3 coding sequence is TGTGCCAGCTCACGGGGGACCGGGACAGGGTTTATGACCGACTATGGCTACACCTTC. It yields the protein CASSRGTGTGFMTDYGYTF. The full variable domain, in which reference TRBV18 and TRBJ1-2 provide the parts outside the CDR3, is NAGVMQNPRHLVRRRGQEARLRCSPMKGHSHVYWYRQLPEEGLKFMVYLQKENIIDESGMPKERFSAEFPKEGPSILRIQQVVRGDSAAYFCASSRGTGTGFMTDYGYTFGSGTRLTVV.

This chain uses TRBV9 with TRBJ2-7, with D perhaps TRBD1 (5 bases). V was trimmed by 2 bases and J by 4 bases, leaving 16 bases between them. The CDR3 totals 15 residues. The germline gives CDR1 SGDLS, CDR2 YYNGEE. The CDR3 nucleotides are TGTGCCAGCAGCGTGGACACCACTAACACTTACGAGCAGTACTTC. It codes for CASSVDTTNTYEQYF.

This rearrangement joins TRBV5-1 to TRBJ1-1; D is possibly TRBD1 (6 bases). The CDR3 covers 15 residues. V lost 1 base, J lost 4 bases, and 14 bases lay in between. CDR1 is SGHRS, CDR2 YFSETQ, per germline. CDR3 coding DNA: TGCGCCAGCAGCTTGAGGGGGGGCACTGGCACTGAAGCTTTCTTT. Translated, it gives CASSLRGGTGTEAFF.

In DNA form, the CDR3 reads TGTGCCAGCAGCCTTCCAGGGACAGGCACTTCTAATGAGCAGTTCTTC. Translation gives CASSLPGTGTSNEQFF. The chain has TRBV11-2 and TRBJ2-1; 8 positions match TRBD1. CDR3 length: 16 amino acids. With 5 bases clipped from V and 7 bases from J, the junction kept 13 bases outside the gene matches. Germline CDR1 and CDR2: SGHAT and FQNNGV. Based on the CDR3 plus reference TRBV11-2 and TRBJ2-1, the full variable domain is EAGVAQSPRYKIIEKRQSVAFWCNPISGHATLYWYQQILGQGPKLLIQFQNNGVVDDSQLPKDRFSAERLKGVDSTLKIQPAKLEDSAVYLCASSLPGTGTSNEQFFGPGTRLTVL.

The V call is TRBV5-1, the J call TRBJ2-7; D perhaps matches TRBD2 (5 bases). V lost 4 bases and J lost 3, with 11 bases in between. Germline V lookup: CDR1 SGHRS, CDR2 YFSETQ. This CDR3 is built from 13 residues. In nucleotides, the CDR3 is TGCGCCAGCAGCATGCTCGGACTCTACGAGCAGTACTTC. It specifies CASSMLGLYEQYF.

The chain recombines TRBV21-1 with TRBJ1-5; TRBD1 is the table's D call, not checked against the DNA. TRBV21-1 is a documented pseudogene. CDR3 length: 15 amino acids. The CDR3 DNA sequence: TGTGCCAGCAGCAAATGGGCAGGGGTACGTCAGCCCCAGCATTTT. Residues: CASSKWAGVRQPQHF.

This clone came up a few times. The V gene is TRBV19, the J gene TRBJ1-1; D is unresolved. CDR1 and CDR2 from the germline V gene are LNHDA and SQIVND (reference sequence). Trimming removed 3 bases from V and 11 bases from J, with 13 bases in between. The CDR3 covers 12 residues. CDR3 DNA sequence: TGTGCCAGTAGTATGTACGGGTTTGAGGCTTTCTTT. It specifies CASSMYGFEAFF.

In DNA, the CDR3 is TGTGCCAGCAGCTTAGGCTCGCGGGGGGACACCGGGGAGCTGTTTTTT. Its translation: CASSLGSRGDTGELFF. V usage is TRBV7-2 and J usage is TRBJ2-2; 8 nucleotides align to TRBD2. CDR1 is SGHTA and CDR2 is FQGNSA in the germline V gene. This CDR3 has 16 amino acids. V was clipped by 1 base and J by 3 bases; unmatched bases: 4.

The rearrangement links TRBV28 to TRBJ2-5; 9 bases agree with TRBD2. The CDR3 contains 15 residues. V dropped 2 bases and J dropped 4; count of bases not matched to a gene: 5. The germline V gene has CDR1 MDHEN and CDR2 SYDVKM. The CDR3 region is CASSLAGGPSETQYF. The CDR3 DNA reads TGTGCCAGCAGTTTAGCGGGGGGGCCATCAGAGACCCAGTACTTC. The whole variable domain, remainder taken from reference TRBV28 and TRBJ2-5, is DVKVTQSSRYLVKRTGEKVFLECVQDMDHENMFWYRQDPGLGLRLIYFSYDVKMKEKGDIPEGYSVSREKKERFSLILESASTNQTSMYLCASSLAGGPSETQYFGPGTRLLVL.

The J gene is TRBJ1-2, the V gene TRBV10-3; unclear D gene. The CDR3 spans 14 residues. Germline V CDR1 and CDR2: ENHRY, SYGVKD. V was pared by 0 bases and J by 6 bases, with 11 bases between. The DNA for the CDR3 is TGTGCCATCAGTGAGTCGAGGCACGGAGATGGCTACACCTTC. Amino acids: CAISESRHGDGYTF.

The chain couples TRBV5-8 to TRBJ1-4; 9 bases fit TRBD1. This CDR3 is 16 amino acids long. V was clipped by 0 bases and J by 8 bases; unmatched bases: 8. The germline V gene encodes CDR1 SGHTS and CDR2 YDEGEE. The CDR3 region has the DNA TGTGCCAGCAGCTTGGGGACAGGGGAATCACAAGAAAAACTGTTTTTT. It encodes CASSLGTGESQEKLFF.

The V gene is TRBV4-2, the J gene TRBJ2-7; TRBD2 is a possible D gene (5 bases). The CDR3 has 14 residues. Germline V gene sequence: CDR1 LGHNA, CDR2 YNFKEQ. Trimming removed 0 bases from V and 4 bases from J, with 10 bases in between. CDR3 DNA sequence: TGTGCCAGCAGCCAAGAGCTGCGGGTATACGAGCAGTACTTC. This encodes CASSQELRVYEQYF.

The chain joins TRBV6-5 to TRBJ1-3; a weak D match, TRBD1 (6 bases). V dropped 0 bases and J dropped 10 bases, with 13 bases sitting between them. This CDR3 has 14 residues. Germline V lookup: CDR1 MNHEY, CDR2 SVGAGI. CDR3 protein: CASSYSNRANTIYF. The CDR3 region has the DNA TGTGCCAGCAGTTACTCGAACAGGGCTAATACCATATATTTT.

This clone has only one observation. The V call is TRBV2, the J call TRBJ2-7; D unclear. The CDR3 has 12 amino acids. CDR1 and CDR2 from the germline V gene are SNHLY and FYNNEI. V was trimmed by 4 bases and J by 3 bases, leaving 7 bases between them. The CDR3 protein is CASSGDIYEQYF. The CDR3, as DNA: TGTGCCAGCAGTGGAGACATCTACGAGCAGTACTTC.

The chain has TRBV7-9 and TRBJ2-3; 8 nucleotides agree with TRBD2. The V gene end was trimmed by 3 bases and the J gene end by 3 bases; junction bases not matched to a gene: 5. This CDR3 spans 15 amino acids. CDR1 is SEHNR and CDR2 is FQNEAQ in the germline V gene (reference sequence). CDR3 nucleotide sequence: TGTGCCAGCAGCTTCGGGACTAGAGAGACAGATACGCAGTATTTT. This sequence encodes CASSFGTRETDTQYF.

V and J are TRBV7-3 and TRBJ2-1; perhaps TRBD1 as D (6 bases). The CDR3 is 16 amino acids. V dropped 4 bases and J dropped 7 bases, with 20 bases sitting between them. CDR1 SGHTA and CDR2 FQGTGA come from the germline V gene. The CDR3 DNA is TGTGCCAGCAGCTCTCCCACAGGGTCTCGGCGGAATGAGCAGTTCTTC. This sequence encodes CASSSPTGSRRNEQFF.

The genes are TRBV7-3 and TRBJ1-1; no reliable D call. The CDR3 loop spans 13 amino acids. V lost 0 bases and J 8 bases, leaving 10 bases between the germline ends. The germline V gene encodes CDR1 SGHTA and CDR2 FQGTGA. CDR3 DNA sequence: TGTGCCAGCAGCTTAACGCAGCGGGAGGAAGCTTTCTTT. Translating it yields CASSLTQREEAFF.

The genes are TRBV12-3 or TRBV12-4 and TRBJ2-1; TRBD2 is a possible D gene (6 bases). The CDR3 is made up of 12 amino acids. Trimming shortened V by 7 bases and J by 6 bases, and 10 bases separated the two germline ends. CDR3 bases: TGTGCCAGCACCGGGACTCCCAATGAGCAGTTCTTC. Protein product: CASTGTPNEQFF.

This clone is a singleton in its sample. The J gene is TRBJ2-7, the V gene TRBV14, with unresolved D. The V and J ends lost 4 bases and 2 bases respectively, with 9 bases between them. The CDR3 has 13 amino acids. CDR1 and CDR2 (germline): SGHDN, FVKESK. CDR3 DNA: TGTGCCAGCAGCCGTGACTGGCCCTACGAGCAGTACTTC. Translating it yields CASSRDWPYEQYF.

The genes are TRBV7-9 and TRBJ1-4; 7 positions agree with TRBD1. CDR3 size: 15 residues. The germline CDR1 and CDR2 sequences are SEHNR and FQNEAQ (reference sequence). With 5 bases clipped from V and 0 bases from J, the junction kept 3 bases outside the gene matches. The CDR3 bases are TGTGCCAGCAGCCTGACAGGGTCAACTAATGAAAAACTGTTTTTT. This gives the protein CASSLTGSTNEKLFF.